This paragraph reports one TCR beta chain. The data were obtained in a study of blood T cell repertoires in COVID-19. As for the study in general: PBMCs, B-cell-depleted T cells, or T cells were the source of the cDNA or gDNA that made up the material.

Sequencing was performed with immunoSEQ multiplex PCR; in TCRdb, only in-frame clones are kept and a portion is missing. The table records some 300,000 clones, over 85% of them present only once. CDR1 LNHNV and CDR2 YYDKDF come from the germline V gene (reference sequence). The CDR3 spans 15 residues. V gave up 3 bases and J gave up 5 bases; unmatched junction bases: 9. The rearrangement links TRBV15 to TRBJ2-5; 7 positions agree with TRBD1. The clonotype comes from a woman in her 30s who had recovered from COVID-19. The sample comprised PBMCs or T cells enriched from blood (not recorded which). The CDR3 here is CATSSPDRVGETQYF. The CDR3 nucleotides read TGTGCCACCAGCAGCCCAGACAGGGTGGGGGAGACCCAGTACTTC.